Below, 26 T cell receptor beta chains from the same sample are listed, as sequenced in a study of OX40 agonist ivuxolimab in advanced cancers. Produced via immunoSEQ multiplex PCR; TCRdb's table is partial and in-frame only. The sample carries more than 65,000 clones, almost 85% recorded once. This material consisted of CD4+ or CD8+ T cells sorted from blood, taken in a trial of the OX40 agonist ivuxolimab. These receptors were taken from an adult with an advanced solid tumor such as melanoma, head and neck, liver or kidney cancer.

The CDR3 DNA sequence: TGTGCCAGCAGACGACTAGCGGGGGGTACAGATACGCAGTATTTT. Protein product: CASRRLAGGTDTQYF. This sequence joins TRBV2 and TRBJ2-3; 13 bases are a match to TRBD2. Trimming removed 6 bases from V and 3 bases from J; junction bases left unmatched: 3. In germline, CDR1 is SNHLY, CDR2 FYNNEI. There are 15 residues in the CDR3. Full variable domain (rest looked up from reference TRBV2 and TRBJ2-3): EPEVTQTPSHQVTQMGQEVILRCVPISNHLYFYWYRQILGQKVEFLVSFYNNEISEKSEIFDDQFSVERPDGSNFTLKIRSTKLEDSAMYFCASRRLAGGTDTQYFGPGTRLTVL.

This clone was found once. This chain's CDR3 is CASSRTANTGELFF. The CDR3 DNA reads as TGTGCCAGCAGCCGGACCGCAAACACCGGGGAGCTGTTTTTT. The chain joins TRBV14 to TRBJ2-2; D uncertain. Germline V gene lookup returns CDR1 SGHDN and CDR2 FVKESK. The CDR3 is 14 amino acids. Trimming removed 4 bases at V and 2 bases at J, with 8 bases between.

J is TRBJ2-3 and V is TRBV5-6; the match to TRBD2 covers 10 bases. This CDR3 comprises 16 residues. The junction had 10 bases not matched to a gene; V was cut back by 5 bases and J by 4 bases. Germline CDR1 is SGHDT and CDR2 is YYEEEE. CDR3 sequence reads: CASRPRTSGRSDTQYF. The CDR3, as DNA: TGTGCCAGCAGACCGCGGACTAGCGGAAGATCAGATACGCAGTATTTT.

The chain uses TRBV6-9 and TRBJ2-2; tentative D call: TRBD1 (5 bases). V shed 8 bases and J shed 5 bases, with 15 bases lying between them. Germline V gene sequence: CDR1 MNHGY, CDR2 SVAAGI. This CDR3 has 14 residues. This CDR3 reads CASFRAQGTGELFF. DNA for the CDR3: TGTGCCAGCTTCCGGGCCCAGGGTACCGGGGAGCTGTTTTTT.

The chain is built from TRBV4-1 and TRBJ1-3; TRBD1 is a possible D gene (6 bases). Trimming pared 0 bases from V and 0 bases from J, leaving 15 bases between. CDR3 length equals 18 residues. Germline CDR1 reads MGHRA; CDR2 reads YSYEKL. The DNA for the CDR3 is TGCGCCAGCAGCCAAGAACCAGTGGACAGCTTCTCTGGAAACACCATATATTTT. It yields the protein CASSQEPVDSFSGNTIYF.

This clone came up once. The chain uses TRBV4-2 and TRBJ2-4; D uncertain. Germline-derived CDR1 and CDR2 are LGHNA and YNFKEQ. V lost 1 base and J lost 5, with 12 bases in between. This CDR3 has 15 residues. CDR3: CASSQGSLVENIQYF. The CDR3, as DNA: TGTGCCAGCAGCCAAGGCTCGTTGGTTGAAAACATTCAGTACTTC.

The chain combines TRBV9 with TRBJ2-1; D ambiguous. Germline CDR1 and CDR2: SGDLS and YYNGEE. V lost 5 bases and J 6 bases, leaving 12 bases between the germline ends. The CDR3 loop spans 13 amino acids. The CDR3, as DNA: TGTGCCAGCAGTGTCCGGGTGGGCAATGAGCAGTTCTTC. Translating gives CASSVRVGNEQFF.

This clone was seen a handful of times. The J gene is TRBJ1-2, the V gene TRBV5-6; D may be TRBD1 (6 bases). Trimming took off 1 base at V and 1 base at J, with 8 bases between the two ends. Germline CDR1 SGHDT, CDR2 YYEEEE. This CDR3 region has 14 residues. CDR3 sequence (DNA): TGTGCCAGCAGCTTGACAGGGATTAACTATGGCTACACCTTC. Its protein product is CASSLTGINYGYTF.

The chain couples TRBV21-1 to TRBJ1-5; TRBD1, the table's D call, was not compared with the DNA. TRBV21-1 is recorded as a pseudogene. This CDR3 has 14 residues. The CDR3 loop is CASSVKGAFGPQHF. The CDR3 DNA sequence: TGTGCCAGCAGCGTAAAGGGGGCATTTGGGCCCCAGCATTTT.

This sequence joins TRBV5-4 and TRBJ1-1, with D perhaps TRBD1 (6 bases). V was trimmed by 3 bases and J by 3 bases, leaving 9 bases between them. The CDR3 spans 13 residues. Germline V gives CDR1 SGHNT, CDR2 YYREEE (reference sequence). In DNA, the CDR3 is TGTGCCAGCAGCTCAACAGGGTACACTGAAGCTTTCTTT. Translation: CASSSTGYTEAFF.

The chain links TRBV18 to TRBJ1-2, with no clear D. The CDR3 covers 12 residues. The V and J ends lost 5 bases and 7 bases respectively, with 11 bases between them. In germline, CDR1 is KGHSH, CDR2 LQKENI. CDR3 in amino acids: CASSTLVRGYTF. The CDR3 region has the DNA TGTGCCAGCTCAACGCTAGTTCGTGGCTACACCTTC.

The rearrangement uses TRBV28 and TRBJ2-5; D might be TRBD1 (5 bases). CDR3 length: 15 amino acids. Trimming shortened V by 1 base and J by 0 bases, and 9 bases separated the two germline ends. Germline V gene sequence: CDR1 MDHEN, CDR2 SYDVKM. Here the CDR3 reads CASSLSDNYQETQYF. CDR3 DNA: TGTGCCAGCAGTTTATCGGACAACTACCAAGAGACCCAGTACTTC.

The CDR3 sequence is CASSNTGNTEAFF. CDR3 bases: TGTGCCAGTAGTAATACAGGGAACACTGAAGCTTTCTTT. The rearrangement uses TRBV19 and TRBJ1-1; D is possibly TRBD1 (5 bases). V lost 4 bases to trimming and J lost 1 base, with 7 bases between them. The germline V gene has CDR1 LNHDA and CDR2 SQIVND (reference sequence). The CDR3 spans 13 residues.

This rearrangement joins TRBV9 to TRBJ2-3, with a weak D call TRBD2 (6 bases). The CDR3 covers 15 residues. V was cut by 3 bases and J by 1 base, with 12 bases left in between. Germline V gene lookup returns CDR1 SGDLS and CDR2 YYNGEE. The CDR3 region is CASSAETSGTDTQYF. The CDR3 DNA sequence: TGTGCCAGCAGCGCTGAGACTAGTGGCACAGATACGCAGTATTTT.

The V call is TRBV10-3, the J call TRBJ2-3; weak D call: TRBD2 (6 bases). Trimming took off 4 bases at V and 4 bases at J, with 15 bases between the two ends. CDR1 is ENHRY, CDR2 SYGVKD, per germline. This CDR3 has 15 amino acids. This CDR3 reads CAISALRLVPDTQYF. CDR3 coding DNA: TGTGCCATCAGTGCCCTCCGACTAGTACCAGATACGCAGTATTTT.

The genes are TRBV7-9 and TRBJ2-2; unclear D gene. V was cut by 0 bases and J by 5 bases, with 10 bases left in between. This CDR3 spans 15 amino acids. Germline CDR1 SEHNR, CDR2 FQNEAQ (reference sequence). The CDR3 is CASSLAGGRTGELFF. The CDR3 region has the DNA TGTGCCAGCAGCTTAGCTGGTGGCAGGACCGGGGAGCTGTTTTTT.

V usage is TRBV6-6 and J usage is TRBJ1-5; no definite D call. Looked up from germline, CDR1 is MNHNY and CDR2 is SVGAGI (reference sequence). Deletions cut 6 bases from V and 9 bases from J, with 12 bases between. There are 12 residues in the CDR3. CDR3 sequence (DNA): TGTGCCAGCAGCCCGAGAGTCGGGCCCCAGCATTTT. Its translation: CASSPRVGPQHF.

This rearrangement joins TRBV5-1 to TRBJ2-1; 9 nucleotides agree with TRBD2. J lost 8 bases, V lost 3 bases, and 12 bases had no gene match. The germline V gene encodes CDR1 SGHRS and CDR2 YFSETQ. CDR3 length: 16 residues. CDR3 nucleotides: TGCGCCAGCAGCTCAGGGGCGGGAGGGCCAGTCGATGAGCAGTTCTTC. Its translation is CASSSGAGGPVDEQFF.

V usage is TRBV6-5 and J usage is TRBJ2-5; 9 positions match TRBD2. The J segment lost 2 bases and the V segment lost 6 bases, leaving 7 bases of the junction unmatched. This CDR3 has 15 residues. The germline gives CDR1 MNHEY, CDR2 SVGAGI. CDR3 nucleotides: TGTGCCAGCAGCCACCGGACTAGCGATCAAGAGACCCAGTACTTC. This translates into CASSHRTSDQETQYF.

This clone was recorded only once. The chain recombines TRBV18 with TRBJ2-7; 9 bases align to TRBD1. CDR1 KGHSH and CDR2 LQKENI come from the germline V gene. V trimming: 3 bases; J trimming: 7 bases; junction bases outside the gene matches: 10. The CDR3 extends over 15 amino acids. CDR3 region: CASSPRDRVSWEQYF. CDR3 bases: TGTGCCAGCTCACCCCGGGACAGGGTGTCGTGGGAGCAGTACTTC.

This sequence joins TRBV7-2 and TRBJ1-3, with TRBD1 identical over 9 bases. The CDR3 length is 17 residues. CDR1 is SGHTA, CDR2 FQGNSA, per germline. V gave up 4 bases and J gave up 2 bases; unmatched junction bases: 9. The CDR3 bases are TGTGCCAGCAGCTCCTTCGTGGACAGGGGTACTGGAAACACCATATATTTT. It specifies CASSSFVDRGTGNTIYF. The variable domain in full, completed from reference TRBV7-2 and TRBJ1-3, reads GAGVSQSPSNKVTEKGKDVELRCDPISGHTALYWYRQSLGQGLEFLIYFQGNSAPDKSGLPSDRFSAERTGGSVSTLTIQRTQQEDSAVYLCASSSFVDRGTGNTIYFGEGSWLTVV.

V gene TRBV7-9 combines with J gene TRBJ2-7; 10 bases align to TRBD2. The CDR3 consists of 15 residues. Germline CDR1 and CDR2: SEHNR and FQNEAQ (reference sequence). The V segment lost 2 bases and the J segment 7 bases; nucleotides outside the gene matches: 8. This CDR3 is CASSLTLAGSEEQYF. CDR3 bases: TGTGCCAGCAGCTTAACACTAGCGGGATCTGAGGAGCAGTACTTC.

The chain carries TRBV6-5 and TRBJ1-2; weak D call: TRBD1 (5 bases). Germline V gene data show CDR1 as MNHEY and CDR2 as SVGAGI. This CDR3 is 15 amino acids long. Trimming took off 2 bases at V and 2 bases at J, with 12 bases between the two ends. DNA for the CDR3: TGTGCCAGCAGTTACAGGGCAGGGCGGAACTATGGCTACACCTTC. Translating gives CASSYRAGRNYGYTF.

The CDR3 DNA is TGTGCCAGCAGTATCGGGACACTGGCTGGCTACACCTTC. Its translation: CASSIGTLAGYTF. The chain uses TRBV28 and TRBJ1-2, with D possibly being TRBD1 (6 bases). Trimming removed 5 bases from V and 7 bases from J, with 14 bases in between. This CDR3 region has 13 residues. Germline V gene data show CDR1 as MDHEN and CDR2 as SYDVKM.

The chain has TRBV6-5 and TRBJ2-1; 12 bases match TRBD1. Germline values: CDR1 MNHEY, CDR2 SVGAGI. V was clipped by 7 bases and J by 4 bases; unmatched bases: 5. The length of the CDR3 is 15 residues. CDR3 in amino acids: CASKGQGAGYNEQFF. The CDR3 DNA sequence: TGTGCCAGCAAGGGACAGGGGGCAGGTTACAATGAGCAGTTCTTC.

CDR3 sequence reads: CASRLGNGETQYF. The CDR3 DNA reads as TGTGCCAGCAGGTTAGGGAACGGAGAGACCCAGTACTTC. This chain joins TRBV6-1 and TRBJ2-5; D is ambiguous. V lost 6 bases to trimming and J lost 4 bases, with 12 bases between them. The length of the CDR3 is 13 residues. Germline CDR1 MNHNS, CDR2 SASEGT.